In this sample, the clone carrying this T cell receptor beta chain turned up once. Its antigen remains unidentified. The sample originates from a study of shared clonotypes between healthy human individuals. Whole-study results and caveats: Sequencing depth was expected to affect clonotype sharing among donors.

Germline CDR1 and CDR2: SGHVS and FNYEAQ. Germline trimming cut 5 bases from V and 5 bases from J; bases unmatched to any gene: 10. This CDR3 contains 16 residues. From CD4+ cells came CD45RA+ naive and CD45RA-negative memory subsets. The table came from immunoSEQ multiplex PCR; TCRdb's copy has only in-frame clones and leaves some out. The repertoire holds about 680,000 clones, approximately 73% seen once, with 1.5% to 2% in the top ten. The receptor's source is a woman aged 30 to 39 in good health. This rearrangement joins TRBV7-6 to TRBJ2-3, with TRBD2 matching over 10 bases. Sequencing used memory CD4+ T cells sorted from blood. Subset: CD45RA-negative fraction. The chain's CDR3 is CASSPSGSIGKDTQYF. For the CDR3, the DNA is TGTGCCAGCAGCCCTAGCGGGAGTATTGGCAAAGATACGCAGTATTTT.